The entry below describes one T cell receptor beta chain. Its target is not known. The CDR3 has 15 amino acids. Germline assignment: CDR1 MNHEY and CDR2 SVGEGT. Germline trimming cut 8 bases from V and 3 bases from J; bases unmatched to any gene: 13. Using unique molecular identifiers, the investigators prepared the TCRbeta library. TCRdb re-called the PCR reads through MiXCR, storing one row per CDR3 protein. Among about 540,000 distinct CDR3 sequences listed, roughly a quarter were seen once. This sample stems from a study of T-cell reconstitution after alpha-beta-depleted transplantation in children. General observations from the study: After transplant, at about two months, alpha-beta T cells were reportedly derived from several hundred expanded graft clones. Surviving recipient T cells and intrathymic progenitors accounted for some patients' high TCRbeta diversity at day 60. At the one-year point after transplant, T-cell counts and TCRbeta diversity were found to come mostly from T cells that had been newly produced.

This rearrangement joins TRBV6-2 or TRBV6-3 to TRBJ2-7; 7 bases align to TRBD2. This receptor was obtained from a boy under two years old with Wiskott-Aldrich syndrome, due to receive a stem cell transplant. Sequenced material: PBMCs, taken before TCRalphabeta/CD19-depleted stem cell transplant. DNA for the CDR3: TGTGCCAGCGGATCTTCAGGCGGCGGGGGCTACGAGCAGTACTTC. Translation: CASGSSGGGGYEQYF.